Following are 32 T cell receptor beta chains from one sample sequenced in a study of CD8+CD57+ T cells in acquired aplastic anemia (dated by TCRdb to the late 2010s). The sequencing machine was an Illumina HiSeq 2000. TCR beta VDJ combination and CDR3 sequence profiling used genomic DNA as the template. TCRdb reanalyzed the raw reads on its own, using fastp at Q25 for trimming and MiXCR for clone calling, and kept in-frame beta chains. Rows with one shared CDR3 protein collapse into an entry with the most common genes and DNA. The sample table holds about 120,000 distinct CDR3 sequences, of which 50% to 60% were seen once. 25% to 30% of the sample is in the top ten clones. Flow cytometry had shown CD8+CD57+ cell expansion in the patients selected for sequencing. Sequenced sample: sorted CD4+, CD8+, or CD8+CD57+ T cells (not recorded which) from PBMCs. The source of these receptors is a human donor with aplastic anemia.

This clonotype was seen many times. The CDR3 nucleotides are TGTGCCAGCAGCTTAGCGGACAGAGGGGAAAACACAGATACGCAGTATTTT. Its translation is CASSLADRGENTDTQYF. The chain carries TRBV11-1 and TRBJ2-3; perhaps TRBD1 as D (6 bases). CDR1 SGHAT and CDR2 FQDESV come from the germline V gene (reference sequence). The CDR3 extends over 17 amino acids. Trimming removed 0 bases from V and 2 bases from J, with 15 bases in between.

Note on this clonotype: A much larger clone differs from this one at a single base, so this may be a read error. V usage is TRBV15 and J usage is TRBJ2-1; 9 bases agree with TRBD1. Germline V gives CDR1 LNHNV, CDR2 YYDKDF (reference sequence). The CDR3 has 16 residues. V lost 3 bases and J lost 4; bases outside the gene matches: 7. The CDR3 nucleotides read TGTGCCACCAGCAGTTACGCCGGGACAGGGTACAATGAGCAGTTCTTC. It specifies CATSSYAGTGYNEQFF. The variable domain in full, completed from reference TRBV15 and TRBJ2-1, reads DAMVIQNPRYQVTQFGKPVTLSCSQTLNHNVMYWYQQKSSQAPKLLFHYYDKDFNNEADTPDNFQSRRPNTSFCFLDIRSPGLGDTAMYLCATSSYAGTGYNEQFFGPGTRLTVL.

The chain recombines TRBV25-1 with TRBJ2-3, with TRBD1 as a possible D gene (6 bases). V was shortened by 0 bases and J by 4 bases, with 8 bases between the two germline ends. The CDR3 loop spans 14 amino acids. Germline loops: CDR1 MGHDK, CDR2 SYGVNS. The CDR3 nucleotides read TGTGCCAGCAGTGAATATCGGACAGCAGATACGCAGTATTTT. This translates into CASSEYRTADTQYF.

This clonotype was recorded once. A read error is possible here, since a much larger clone lies one base away. The genes are TRBV6-4 and TRBJ2-1, with 9 bases aligning to TRBD2. Per germline, CDR1 MRHNA and CDR2 SNTAGT. This CDR3 spans 15 amino acids. The chain's CDR3 is CAGSDLGLANNEQFF. The CDR3 DNA reads TGTGCCGGCAGTGACCTGGGACTAGCAAACAATGAGCAGTTCTTC.

This clonotype came up once. V gene TRBV10-3 combines with J gene TRBJ1-5, with unresolved D. The V end lost 4 bases, the J end lost 4 bases, and 8 bases lay between the germline ends. Per the germline V gene, CDR1 is ENHRY and CDR2 is SYGVKD. The CDR3 has 13 residues. DNA of the CDR3: TGTGCCATCAGTGCCGCGTATAATCAGCCCCAGCATTTT. Its translation: CAISAAYNQPQHF.

This chain uses TRBV10-3 with TRBJ2-7; D ambiguous. V was clipped by 4 bases and J by 0 bases, with 10 bases between them. CDR3 size: 14 residues. CDR1 is ENHRY, CDR2 SYGVKD, per germline. Here the CDR3 DNA reads TGTGCCATCAGTGGAATGGCAGACTCCTACGAGCAGTACTTC. Its translation: CAISGMADSYEQYF.

This clonotype has just a few counts. The CDR3 bases are TGTGCCAGTAGTATTGGGATCTCCTACGAGCAGTACTTC. Protein product: CASSIGISYEQYF. V gene TRBV19 combines with J gene TRBJ2-7; D is unresolved. This CDR3 region has 13 residues. Germline V gene data show CDR1 as LNHDA and CDR2 as SQIVND (reference sequence). V was pared by 3 bases and J by 0 bases, with 6 bases between.

The J gene is TRBJ2-7, the V gene TRBV19, with TRBD2 as a possible D gene (5 bases). CDR3 length: 13 amino acids. Trimming took 4 bases from V and 0 from J, leaving 7 bases between them. The germline V gene has CDR1 LNHDA and CDR2 SQIVND (reference sequence). Here the CDR3 DNA reads TGTGCCAGTAGTAGGGCGGGCTCCTACGAGCAGTACTTC. Amino acid sequence: CASSRAGSYEQYF.

V is TRBV19 and J is TRBJ1-3; D gene uncertain. Germline assignment: CDR1 LNHDA and CDR2 SQIVND (reference sequence). CDR3 length: 13 amino acids. Deletions cut 11 bases from V and 6 bases from J, with 17 bases between. The CDR3, as DNA: TGTGCCTCATCAGGCGGTTGGGAAAACACCATATATTTT. It encodes CASSGGWENTIYF. Together with reference TRBV19 and TRBJ1-3, the CDR3 gives the full variable domain: DGGITQSPKYLFRKEGQNVTLSCEQNLNHDAMYWYRQDPGQGLRLIYYSQIVNDFQKGDIAEGYSVSREKKESFPLTVTSAQKNPTAFYLCASSGGWENTIYFGEGSWLTVV.

V is TRBV7-2 and J is TRBJ2-7; D possibly corresponds to TRBD2 (7 bases). V was trimmed by 5 bases and J by 4 bases, leaving 12 bases between them. The V gene's germline CDR1 is SGHTA and CDR2 FQGNSA. The CDR3 extends over 13 amino acids. CDR3 sequence (DNA): TGTGCCAGCAGCGAGGGGGGGGTTTACGAGCAGTACTTC. Translation gives CASSEGGVYEQYF.

V and J are TRBV20-1 and TRBJ2-3; 10 bases fit TRBD2. This CDR3 spans 13 amino acids. The V gene's germline CDR1 is DFQATT and CDR2 SNEGSKA (reference sequence). V lost 1 base and J lost 7; bases outside the gene matches: 2. For the CDR3, the DNA is TGCAGTGCTAGAGGGACTAGCGGATATACGCAGTATTTT. Translating it yields CSARGTSGYTQYF.

In this sample, this clonotype turned up once. The chain combines TRBV20-1 with TRBJ1-1; no clear D gene. The CDR3 extends over 13 amino acids. V lost 6 bases to trimming and J lost 4 bases, with 15 bases between them. Looked up from germline, CDR1 is DFQATT and CDR2 is SNEGSKA (reference sequence). The CDR3 protein is CSAPTRRTTEAFF. The CDR3 DNA follows: TGCAGTGCGCCAACCAGGAGAACCACTGAAGCTTTCTTT.

This clonotype turned up a few times. V and J are TRBV25-1 and TRBJ2-3; possibly TRBD2 for D (5 bases). The CDR3 extends over 16 amino acids. V gave up 3 bases and J gave up 2 bases, with 15 bases separating them. Germline values: CDR1 MGHDK, CDR2 SYGVNS. CDR3 DNA: TGTGCCAGCAGTGACGGGATGGGAACCTCCACAGATACGCAGTATTTT. It yields the protein CASSDGMGTSTDTQYF.

CDR3 in amino acids: CATSRGFGLAFETQYF. The CDR3 DNA sequence: TGTGCCACCAGCAGAGGTTTTGGACTAGCTTTTGAGACCCAGTACTTC. The V gene is TRBV15, the J gene TRBJ2-5, with 8 bases aligning to TRBD2. With 1 base clipped from V and 5 bases from J, the junction kept 9 bases outside the gene matches. Germline V CDR1 and CDR2: LNHNV, YYDKDF (reference sequence). This CDR3 contains 16 residues.

This chain links TRBV24-1 with TRBJ1-1; TRBD1 aligns across 8 bases. J lost 6 bases, V lost 5 bases, and 7 bases had no gene match. Germline CDR1 and CDR2: KGHDR and SFDVKD. The CDR3 spans 14 residues. In DNA form, the CDR3 reads TGTGCCACCAGTGGGACAGGGACGGGCGCTGAAGCTTTCTTT. Translation gives CATSGTGTGAEAFF.

The sample holds many counts of this clonotype. This rearrangement joins TRBV5-8 to TRBJ2-4; D is perhaps TRBD1 or TRBD2 (5 bases each). From germline, CDR1 is SGHTS and CDR2 YDEGEE. The CDR3 is 14 amino acids. Trimming removed 5 bases from V and 8 bases from J, with 17 bases in between. CDR3 nucleotide sequence: TGTGCCAGCAGTGATGGGCAGGGAGTGGACATTCAGTACTTC. Amino acids: CASSDGQGVDIQYF.

The chain is built from TRBV10-3 and TRBJ1-2; D is unresolved. The germline CDR1 and CDR2 sequences are ENHRY and SYGVKD. The CDR3 sequence is 11 residues long. V gave up 10 bases and J gave up 2 bases, with 8 bases separating them. The CDR3 region has the DNA TGTGCCACCTCTTCGAACTATGGCTACACCTTC. Amino acid sequence: CATSSNYGYTF.

This clonotype showed up many times. The chain is built from TRBV11-2 and TRBJ1-1; unclear D gene. Trimming stripped 8 bases from V and 4 bases from J, with 11 bases between. Germline lookup yields CDR1 SGHAT and CDR2 FQNNGV. The CDR3 sequence is 12 residues long. CDR3 DNA: TGTGCCAGCCAAGGGATTGGCACTGAAGCTTTCTTT. Encoded protein: CASQGIGTEAFF.

CDR3 amino acids: CASSPYTGGRSYEQYF. The CDR3 DNA reads as TGCGCCAGCAGCCCGTACACGGGGGGGCGCTCCTACGAGCAGTACTTC. The chain couples TRBV5-1 to TRBJ2-7, with 8 nucleotides matching TRBD2. Unmatched junction bases numbered 9, after V lost 4 bases and J lost 0 bases. Germline V CDR1 and CDR2: SGHRS, YFSETQ. This CDR3 has 16 residues. The full variable domain, rest sourced from reference TRBV5-1 and TRBJ2-7, is KAGVTQTPRYLIKTRGQQVTLSCSPISGHRSVSWYQQTPGQGLQFLFEYFSETQRNKGNFPGRFSGRQFSNSRSEMNVSTLELGDSALYLCASSPYTGGRSYEQYFGPGTRLTVT.

This clonotype has a single count. This chain links TRBV5-1 with TRBJ2-5, with D perhaps matching TRBD1 (5 bases). CDR1 and CDR2 (germline): SGHRS, YFSETQ. Between the trimmed V and J ends, which lost 4 bases and 0 bases, there was a span of 10 bases. There are 14 residues in the CDR3. The chain's CDR3 is CASSQTGNQETQYF. The CDR3 DNA reads as TGCGCCAGCAGCCAAACAGGAAACCAAGAGACCCAGTACTTC.

This clonotype was observed a handful of times. This chain links TRBV5-1 with TRBJ2-7; TRBD1 matches at 7 bases. The length of the CDR3 is 16 residues. Germline lookup yields CDR1 SGHRS and CDR2 YFSETQ. The J segment lost 3 bases and the V segment lost 0 bases, leaving 9 bases of the junction unmatched. Written as DNA, the CDR3 is TGCGCCAGCAGCTTGGAGGGACCGACAGGGATCTACGAGCAGTACTTC. Translating it yields CASSLEGPTGIYEQYF.

This clonotype appeared many times. The chain is built from TRBV7-8 and TRBJ1-1; 7 bases map to TRBD1. The CDR3 has 15 amino acids. With V trimmed by 4 bases and J by 5 bases, 10 bases remained unmatched. The germline V gene has CDR1 SGHVS and CDR2 FQNEAQ. In DNA form, the CDR3 reads TGTGCCAGCAGCTCACGGCGAGACAGGGCTACTGAAGCTTTCTTT. This gives the protein CASSSRRDRATEAFF.

CDR3 in amino acids: CASSLTRSQNTDTQYF. In DNA form, the CDR3 reads TGTGCCAGCAGCTTAACGAGGTCGCAGAACACAGATACGCAGTATTTT. This chain connects TRBV7-3 to TRBJ2-3; D is unresolved. This CDR3 contains 16 residues. Germline V gene data show CDR1 as SGHTA and CDR2 as FQGTGA. The germline V and J ends were trimmed by 0 bases and 2 bases, with 12 bases remaining between them.

The chain recombines TRBV7-9 with TRBJ2-7; 9 positions match TRBD2. The length of the CDR3 is 14 residues. In germline, CDR1 is SEHNR, CDR2 FQNEAQ (reference sequence). V lost 5 bases and J lost 3; bases outside the gene matches: 5. The CDR3 coding sequence is TGTGCCAGCAGCGCGGGACTAGCTCTCTACGAGCAGTACTTC. Translating gives CASSAGLALYEQYF. Full variable domain (remainder filled in from reference TRBV7-9 and TRBJ2-7): DTGVSQNPRHKITKRGQNVTFRCDPISEHNRLYWYRQTLGQGPEFLTYFQNEAQLEKSRLLSDRFSAERPKGSFSTLEIQRTEQGDSAMYLCASSAGLALYEQYFGPGTRLTVT.

The chain links TRBV2 to TRBJ1-5; 9 bases are a match to TRBD1. The ends lost 3 bases at V and 7 bases at J; junction bases unmatched: 4. In germline, CDR1 is SNHLY, CDR2 FYNNEI. This CDR3 is 14 amino acids long. The chain's CDR3 is CASSEGQGEQPQHF. As DNA, the CDR3 is TGTGCCAGCAGTGAGGGACAGGGCGAACAGCCCCAGCATTTT.

This chain links TRBV5-5 with TRBJ2-7; 8 bases match TRBD1. The CDR3 totals 15 residues. CDR1 is SGHKS, CDR2 YYEKEE, per germline (reference sequence). V was clipped by 4 bases and J by 2 bases; unmatched bases: 8. The CDR3 bases are TGTGCCAGCAGCACCCGGACAGGGATCACCTACGAGCAGTACTTC. It yields the protein CASSTRTGITYEQYF.

This clonotype was recorded only once. The rearrangement links TRBV4-1 to TRBJ2-5; 16 bases fit TRBD2. After removal of 3 bases from V and 2 bases from J, the junction contained 9 bases not matched to a gene. The CDR3 extends over 19 amino acids. CDR1 is MGHRA, CDR2 YSYEKL, per germline. This CDR3 is CASSHPGLAGGPLQETQYF. Here the CDR3 DNA reads TGCGCCAGCAGCCACCCGGGACTAGCGGGAGGGCCCCTTCAAGAGACCCAGTACTTC.

Ten or more counts support this clonotype. Germline and junction disagree at one end, which may indicate a read error. J is TRBJ2-3 and V is TRBV19; maybe TRBD1 (5 bases). CDR1 and CDR2 from the germline V gene are LNHDA and SQIVND (reference sequence). The CDR3 runs 13 residues. The CDR3 reads CASTRSQGTAWNF. The CDR3 DNA follows: TGTGCCAGTACGAGGTCCCAGGGTACCGCGTGGAATTTT. Filled out from reference TRBV19 and TRBJ2-3, the complete variable domain reads DGGITQSPKYLFRKEGQNVTLSCEQNLNHDAMYWYRQDPGQGLRLIYYSQIVNDFQKGDIAEGYSVSREKKESFPLTVTSAQKNPTAFYLCASTRSQGTAWNFGPGTRLTVL.

This clonotype has more than one count but fewer than ten. This rearrangement joins TRBV2 to TRBJ2-2; 7 bases map to TRBD2. Trimming cost V 5 bases and J 0 bases; bases outside gene matches: 3. Germline values: CDR1 SNHLY, CDR2 FYNNEI. The CDR3 is 15 residues long. The CDR3 here is CASSLTSSNTGELFF. As DNA, the CDR3 is TGTGCCAGCAGTTTGACTAGCTCGAACACCGGGGAGCTGTTTTTT.

This clonotype was observed a handful of times. CDR3 nucleotides: TGTGCCAGCAGCTTCGGTAATGAGCAGTTCTTC. Its protein product is CASSFGNEQFF. This chain uses TRBV7-2 with TRBJ2-1; D remains ambiguous. The germline V and J ends were trimmed by 3 bases and 7 bases, with 4 bases remaining between them. This CDR3 contains 11 residues. CDR1 is SGHTA and CDR2 is FQGNSA in the germline V gene.

Remarks on this clonotype: Its ends do not fully match the called genes, so a read error is possible. V usage is TRBV4-2 and J usage is TRBJ2-4; 10 bases agree with TRBD1. This CDR3 contains 19 residues. Germline lookup yields CDR1 LGHNA and CDR2 YNFKEQ. The CDR3 reads CTSSRLLPTGGETKNIQYF. The CDR3, as DNA: TGTACCAGCAGCCGACTACTCCCGACAGGGGGCGAGACCAAAAACATTCAGTACTTC.

This chain uses TRBV7-2 with TRBJ2-7; no definite D call. Per the germline V gene, CDR1 is SGHTA and CDR2 is FQGNSA. The germline V and J ends were trimmed by 1 base and 6 bases, with 7 bases remaining between them. This CDR3 has 12 amino acids. The CDR3 here is CASSLGPFEQYF. DNA of the CDR3: TGTGCCAGCAGCTTAGGTCCGTTCGAGCAGTACTTC.